This TCR beta chain was found in a study of CD8 T cells in ankylosing spondylitis. Whole-study findings and limits: Characteristic of ankylosing spondylitis blood, it appeared, was a TCR beta motif comprising several highly homologous variants. Clones linked to disease, bearing a CD8+ phenotype, were relatively rare in peripheral blood. It was reported that disease-linked clones were significantly enriched in matched ankylosing spondylitis synovial fluid. Earlier literature documents some of the motif variants in reactive arthritis synovial fluid and blood.

This clonotype has more than one count but fewer than ten. As yet, its antigen is unknown. Using quantitative 5'-RACE with molecular barcodes, the authors made TCR beta libraries. TCRdb processed the 5' RACE reads anew with MiXCR; each CDR3 protein has one entry. The sample lists some 800,000 distinct CDR3 sequences, 12% occurring once. Per germline, CDR1 DFQATT and CDR2 SNEGSKA (reference sequence). The CDR3 is 15 residues long. The ends lost 2 bases at V and 3 bases at J; junction bases unmatched: 7. This sequence was found in a male donor with ankylosing spondylitis. The chain couples TRBV20-1 to TRBJ2-1, with 7 positions matching TRBD2. Sequencing was carried out using blood, either unsorted or a sorted T cell fraction (not recorded which). The CDR3: CSARKTSAGYNEQFF. CDR3 DNA: TGCAGTGCTAGAAAAACTAGCGCCGGCTACAATGAGCAGTTCTTC.